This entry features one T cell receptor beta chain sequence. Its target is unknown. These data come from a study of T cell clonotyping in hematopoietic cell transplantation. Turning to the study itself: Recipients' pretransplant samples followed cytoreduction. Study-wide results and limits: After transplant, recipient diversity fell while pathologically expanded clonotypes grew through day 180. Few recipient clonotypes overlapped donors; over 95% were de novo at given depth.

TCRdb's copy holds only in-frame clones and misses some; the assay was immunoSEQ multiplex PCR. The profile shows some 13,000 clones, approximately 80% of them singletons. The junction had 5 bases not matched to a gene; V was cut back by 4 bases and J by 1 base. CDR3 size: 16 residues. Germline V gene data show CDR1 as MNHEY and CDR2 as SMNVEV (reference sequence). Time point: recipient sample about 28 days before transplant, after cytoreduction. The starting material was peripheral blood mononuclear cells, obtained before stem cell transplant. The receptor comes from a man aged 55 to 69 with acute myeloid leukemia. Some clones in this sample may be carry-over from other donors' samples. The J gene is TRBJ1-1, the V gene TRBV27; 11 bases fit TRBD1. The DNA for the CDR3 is TGTGCCAGCAGTTCGGACAGGGGGCGGAAGAACACTGAAGCTTTCTTT. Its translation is CASSSDRGRKNTEAFF.